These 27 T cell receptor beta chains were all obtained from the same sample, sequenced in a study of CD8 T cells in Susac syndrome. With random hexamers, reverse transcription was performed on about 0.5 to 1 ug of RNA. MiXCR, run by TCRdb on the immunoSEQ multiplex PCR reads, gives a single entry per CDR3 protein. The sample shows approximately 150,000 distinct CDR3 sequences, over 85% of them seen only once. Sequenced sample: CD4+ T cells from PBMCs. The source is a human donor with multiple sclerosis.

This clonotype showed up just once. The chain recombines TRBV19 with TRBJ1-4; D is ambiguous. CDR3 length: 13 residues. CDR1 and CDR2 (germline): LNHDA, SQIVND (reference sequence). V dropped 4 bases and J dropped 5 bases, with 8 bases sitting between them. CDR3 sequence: CASSTQRNEKLFF. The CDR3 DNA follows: TGTGCCAGTAGTACGCAGCGAAATGAAAAACTGTTTTTT.

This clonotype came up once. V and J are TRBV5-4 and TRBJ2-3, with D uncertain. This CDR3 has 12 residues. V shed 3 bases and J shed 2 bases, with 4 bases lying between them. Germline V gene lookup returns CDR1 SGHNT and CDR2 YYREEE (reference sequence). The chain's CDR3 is CASSSVTDTQYF. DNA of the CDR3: TGTGCCAGCAGCTCTGTCACAGATACGCAGTATTTT.

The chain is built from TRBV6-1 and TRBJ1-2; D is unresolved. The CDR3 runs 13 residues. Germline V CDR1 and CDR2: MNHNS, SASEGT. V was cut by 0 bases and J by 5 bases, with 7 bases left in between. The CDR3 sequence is CASSEADQYGYTF. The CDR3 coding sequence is TGTGCCAGCAGTGAAGCGGATCAATATGGCTACACCTTC.

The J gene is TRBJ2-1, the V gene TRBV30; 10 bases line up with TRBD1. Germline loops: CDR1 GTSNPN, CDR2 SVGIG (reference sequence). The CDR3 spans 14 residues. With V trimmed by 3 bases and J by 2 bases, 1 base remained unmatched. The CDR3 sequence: CAWRGTGAYNEQFF. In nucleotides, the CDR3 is TGTGCCTGGAGGGGGACAGGGGCCTACAATGAGCAGTTCTTC.

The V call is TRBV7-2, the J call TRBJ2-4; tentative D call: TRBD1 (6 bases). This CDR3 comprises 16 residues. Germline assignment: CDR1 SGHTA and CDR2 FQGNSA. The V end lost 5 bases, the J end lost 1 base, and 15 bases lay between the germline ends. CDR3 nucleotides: TGTGCCAGCAGCCCGAAGGCGGACAGCGCCAAAAACATTCAGTACTTC. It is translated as CASSPKADSAKNIQYF.

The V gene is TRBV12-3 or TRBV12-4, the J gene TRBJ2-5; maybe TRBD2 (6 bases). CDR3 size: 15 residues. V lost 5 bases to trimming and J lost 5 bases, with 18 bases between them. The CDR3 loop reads CASSPGEGRQETQYF. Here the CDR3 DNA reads TGTGCCAGCAGTCCAGGTGAGGGGAGGCAGGAGACCCAGTACTTC.

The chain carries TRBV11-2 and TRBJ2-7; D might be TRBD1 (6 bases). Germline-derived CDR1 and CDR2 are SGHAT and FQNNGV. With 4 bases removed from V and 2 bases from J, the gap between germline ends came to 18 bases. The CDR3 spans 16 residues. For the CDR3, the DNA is TGTGCCAGCAGCTCACCACTCAGGGACACAACCTACGAGCAGTACTTC. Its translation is CASSSPLRDTTYEQYF.

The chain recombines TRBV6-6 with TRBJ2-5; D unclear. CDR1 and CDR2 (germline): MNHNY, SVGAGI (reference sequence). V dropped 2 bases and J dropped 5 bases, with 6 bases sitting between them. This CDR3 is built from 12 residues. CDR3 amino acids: CASSYPLETQYF. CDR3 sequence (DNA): TGTGCCAGCAGTTACCCTTTGGAGACCCAGTACTTC.

The CDR3 loop reads CASSVDLTGTDTQYF. The CDR3 DNA follows: TGTGCCAGCAGCGTAGATTTGACGGGGACAGATACGCAGTATTTT. The chain recombines TRBV9 with TRBJ2-3; D is possibly TRBD2 (5 bases). CDR3 size: 15 residues. V dropped 0 bases and J dropped 3 bases, with 11 bases sitting between them. Germline values: CDR1 SGDLS, CDR2 YYNGEE.

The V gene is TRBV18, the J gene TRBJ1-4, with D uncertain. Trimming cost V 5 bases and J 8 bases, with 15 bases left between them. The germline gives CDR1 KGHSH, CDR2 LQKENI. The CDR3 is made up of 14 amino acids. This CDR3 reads CASSSNIKPEKLFF. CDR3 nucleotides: TGTGCCAGCTCATCAAACATTAAACCCGAAAAACTGTTTTTT.

CDR3 region: CSVGGQLGMNTEAFF. The CDR3 DNA is TGCAGCGTTGGAGGGCAGCTGGGCATGAACACTGAAGCTTTCTTT. V and J are TRBV29-1 and TRBJ1-1, with unresolved D. V was shortened by 4 bases and J by 0 bases, with 15 bases between the two germline ends. The germline gives CDR1 SQVTM, CDR2 ANQGSEA. There are 15 residues in the CDR3.

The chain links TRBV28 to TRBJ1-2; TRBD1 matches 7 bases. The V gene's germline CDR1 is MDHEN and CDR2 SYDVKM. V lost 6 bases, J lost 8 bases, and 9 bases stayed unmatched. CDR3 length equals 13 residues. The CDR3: CASSRRQGEGYTF. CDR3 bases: TGTGCCAGCAGCCGGAGACAGGGAGAAGGCTACACCTTC.

The CDR3 DNA follows: TGTGCCAGCAGTTCGACAGGATTCACCTCTGGGGCCAACGTCCTGACTTTC. This gives the protein CASSSTGFTSGANVLTF. The V and J genes are TRBV12-3 or TRBV12-4 and TRBJ2-6; D is perhaps TRBD1 (6 bases). CDR3 length: 17 residues. With 4 bases removed from V and 0 bases from J, the gap between germline ends came to 13 bases.

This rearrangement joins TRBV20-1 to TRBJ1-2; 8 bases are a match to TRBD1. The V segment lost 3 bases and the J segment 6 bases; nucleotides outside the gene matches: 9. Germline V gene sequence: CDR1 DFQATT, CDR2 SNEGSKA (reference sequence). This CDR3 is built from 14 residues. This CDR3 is CSASSTGGGHGYTF. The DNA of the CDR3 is TGCAGTGCTAGTAGTACAGGGGGGGGCCATGGCTACACCTTC.

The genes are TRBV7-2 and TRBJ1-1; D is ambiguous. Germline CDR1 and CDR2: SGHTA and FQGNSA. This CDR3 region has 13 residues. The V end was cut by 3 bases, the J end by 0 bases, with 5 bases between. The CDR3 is CASSLVLNTEAFF. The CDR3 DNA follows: TGTGCCAGCAGCTTGGTCCTGAACACTGAAGCTTTCTTT.

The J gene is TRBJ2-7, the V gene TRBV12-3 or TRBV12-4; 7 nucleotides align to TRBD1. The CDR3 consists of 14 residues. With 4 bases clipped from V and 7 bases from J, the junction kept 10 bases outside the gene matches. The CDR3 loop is CASSSIQGPQEQYF. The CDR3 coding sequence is TGTGCCAGCAGTTCCATACAGGGGCCCCAAGAGCAGTACTTC.

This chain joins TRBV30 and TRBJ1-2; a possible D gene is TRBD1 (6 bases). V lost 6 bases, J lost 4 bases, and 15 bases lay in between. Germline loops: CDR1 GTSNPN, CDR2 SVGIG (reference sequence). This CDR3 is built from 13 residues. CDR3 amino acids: CACLLGQLYGYTF. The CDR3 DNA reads TGTGCCTGTTTACTAGGACAGCTCTATGGCTACACCTTC.

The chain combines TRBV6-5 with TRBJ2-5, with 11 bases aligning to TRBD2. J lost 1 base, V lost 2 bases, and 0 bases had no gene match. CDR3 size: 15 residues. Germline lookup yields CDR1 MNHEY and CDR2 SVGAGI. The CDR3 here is CASSYGTSGQETQYF. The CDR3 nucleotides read TGTGCCAGCAGTTACGGGACTAGCGGCCAAGAGACCCAGTACTTC.

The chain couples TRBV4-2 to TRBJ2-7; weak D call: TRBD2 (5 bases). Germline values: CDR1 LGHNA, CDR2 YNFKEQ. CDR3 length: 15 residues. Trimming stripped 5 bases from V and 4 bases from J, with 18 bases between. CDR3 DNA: TGTGCCAGCAGCTCGGCGCTAGCAGATTTTTACGAGCAGTACTTC. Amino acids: CASSSALADFYEQYF.

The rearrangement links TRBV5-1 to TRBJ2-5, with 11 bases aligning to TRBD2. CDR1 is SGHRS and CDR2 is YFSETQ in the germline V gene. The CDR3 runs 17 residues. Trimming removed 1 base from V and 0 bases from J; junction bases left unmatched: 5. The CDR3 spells CASSLSSGGAYQETQYF. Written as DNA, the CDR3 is TGCGCCAGCAGCTTGAGTAGCGGGGGGGCGTACCAAGAGACCCAGTACTTC.

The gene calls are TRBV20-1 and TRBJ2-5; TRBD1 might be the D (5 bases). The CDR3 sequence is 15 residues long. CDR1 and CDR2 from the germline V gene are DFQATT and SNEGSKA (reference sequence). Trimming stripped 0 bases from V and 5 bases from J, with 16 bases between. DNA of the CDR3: TGCAGTGCTAGAGAGCGAGCCAGGGTCGGGGAGACCCAGTACTTC. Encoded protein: CSARERARVGETQYF.

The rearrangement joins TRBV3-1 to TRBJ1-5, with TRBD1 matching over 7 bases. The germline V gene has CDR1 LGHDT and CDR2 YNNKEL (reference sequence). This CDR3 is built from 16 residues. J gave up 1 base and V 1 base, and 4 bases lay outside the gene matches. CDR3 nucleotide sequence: TGTGCCAGCAGCCAAGGACAGGGTATGAGCAATCAGCCCCAGCATTTT. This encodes CASSQGQGMSNQPQHF.

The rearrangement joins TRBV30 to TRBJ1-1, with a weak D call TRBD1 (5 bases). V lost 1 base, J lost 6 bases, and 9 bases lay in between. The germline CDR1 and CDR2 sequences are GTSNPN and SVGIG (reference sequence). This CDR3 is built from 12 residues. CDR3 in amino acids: CAWSGGTPEAFF. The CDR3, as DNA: TGTGCCTGGAGTGGGGGGACCCCTGAAGCTTTCTTT.

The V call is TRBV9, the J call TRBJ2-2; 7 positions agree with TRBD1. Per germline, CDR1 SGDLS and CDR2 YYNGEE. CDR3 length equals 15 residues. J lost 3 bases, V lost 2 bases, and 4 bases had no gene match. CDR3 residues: CASSVDRVDTGELFF. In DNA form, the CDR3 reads TGTGCCAGCAGCGTTGACAGGGTTGACACCGGGGAGCTGTTTTTT.

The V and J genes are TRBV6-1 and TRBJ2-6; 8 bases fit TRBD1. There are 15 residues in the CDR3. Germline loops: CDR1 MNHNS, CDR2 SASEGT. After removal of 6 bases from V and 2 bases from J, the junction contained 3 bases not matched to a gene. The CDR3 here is CASRIQGAGANVLTF. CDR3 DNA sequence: TGTGCCAGCAGAATACAGGGGGCTGGGGCCAACGTCCTGACTTTC.

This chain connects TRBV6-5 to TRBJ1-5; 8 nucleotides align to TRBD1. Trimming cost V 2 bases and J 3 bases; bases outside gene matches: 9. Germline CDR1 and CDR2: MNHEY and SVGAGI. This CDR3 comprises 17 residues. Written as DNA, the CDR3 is TGTGCCAGCAGTTACACCCACCGGGACAGGATCAATCAGCCCCAGCATTTT. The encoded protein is CASSYTHRDRINQPQHF.

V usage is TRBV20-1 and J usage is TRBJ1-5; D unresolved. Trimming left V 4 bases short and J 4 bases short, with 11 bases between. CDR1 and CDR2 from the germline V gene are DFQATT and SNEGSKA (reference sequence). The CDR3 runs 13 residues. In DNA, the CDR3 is TGCAGTGCTAACGAGTTTAGAAATCAGCCCCAGCATTTT. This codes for CSANEFRNQPQHF.